This TCR beta chain originates from a study of vaccination and CD4 T cells after COVID-19. With the Oncomine TCR Beta short-read assay, DNA from cultured CD4+ T cells was sequenced. TCRdb re-called the PCR reads through MiXCR, storing one row per CDR3 protein. The data show around 14,000 distinct CDR3 sequences, more than 45% seen once. The treatment here: approximately 9-day PBMC culture with coronavirus spike peptide pools or control peptides (ViraFEST assay). Points on this clonotype: Its antigen remains unknown.

The CDR3 is 13 residues long. The V end was cut by 8 bases, the J end by 4 bases, with 15 bases between. CDR1 is MNHEY and CDR2 is SVGEGT in the germline V gene. This TCR was recovered from a human donor who had recovered from COVID-19. The rearrangement uses TRBV6-2 or TRBV6-3 and TRBJ2-7, with no clear D. The sample was CD4+ T cells from blood, cultured in vitro. CDR3 nucleotide sequence: TGTGCCAGCCGGTCTTCAAACAGATACGAGCAGTACTTC. Amino acid sequence: CASRSSNRYEQYF.